This TCR beta chain was retrieved from a study of cytomegalovirus exposure and HLA in healthy donors. The PCR ran on 60 Vbeta and 13 Jbeta primers. Clones were sequenced by immunoSEQ multiplex PCR, and TCRdb holds only the in-frame ones, with some missing. The sample has some 98,000 clones; roughly four fifths are singletons. V lost 6 bases and J 1 base, leaving 19 bases between the germline ends. Germline assignment: CDR1 MDHEN and CDR2 SYDVKM. The CDR3 is 17 amino acids. Healthy bone marrow donors made up the donors. The sequence derives from a human donor in good health. Sequencing used PBMCs. V usage is TRBV28 and J usage is TRBJ2-1, with a weak D call TRBD1 (5 bases). This chain's CDR3 is CASSSALGVGSYNEQFF. The CDR3 nucleotides are TGTGCCAGCAGCTCAGCTCTAGGGGTAGGATCCTACAATGAGCAGTTCTTC.